This T cell receptor (beta chain) came from a study of blood T cell repertoires in COVID-19. On the study more broadly: Specimens from acute and convalescent COVID-19 originated in the United States, Italy and Spain. PBMCs, B-cell-depleted T cells, or T cells were the source of the cDNA or gDNA that made up the material.

The V and J ends lost 0 bases and 4 bases respectively, with 10 bases between them. The germline gives CDR1 MNHNS, CDR2 SASEGT. The CDR3 length is 15 residues. As originally analysed: Cell counts per sample came from amplifying reference gene primers. Produced via immunoSEQ multiplex PCR; TCRdb's table is partial and in-frame only. The D gene and trimming were derived from the DNA, and the V and J assignments and clone size from that table. Here the sample spans 300,000 to 350,000 clones, 83% being singletons. The V gene is TRBV6-1, the J gene TRBJ2-1; TRBD1 might be the D (6 bases). Sequenced sample: peripheral blood. This clonotype was sampled from a young man with active or convalescent COVID-19. The CDR3 DNA follows: TGTGCCAGCAGTGAAGCCGGGACACCATACAATGAGCAGTTCTTC. It translates to CASSEAGTPYNEQFF.